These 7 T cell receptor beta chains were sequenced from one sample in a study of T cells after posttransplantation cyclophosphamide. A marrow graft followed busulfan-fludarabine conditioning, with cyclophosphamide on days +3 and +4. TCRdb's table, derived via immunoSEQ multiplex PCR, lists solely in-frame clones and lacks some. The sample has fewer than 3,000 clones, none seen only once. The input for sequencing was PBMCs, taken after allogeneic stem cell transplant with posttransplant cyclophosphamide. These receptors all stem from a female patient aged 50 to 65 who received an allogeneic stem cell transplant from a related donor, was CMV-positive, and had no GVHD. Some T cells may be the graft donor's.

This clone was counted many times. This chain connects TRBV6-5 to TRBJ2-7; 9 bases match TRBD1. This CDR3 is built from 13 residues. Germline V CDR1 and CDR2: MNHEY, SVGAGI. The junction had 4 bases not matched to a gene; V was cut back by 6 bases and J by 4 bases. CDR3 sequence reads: CASSRDRVYEQYF. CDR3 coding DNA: TGTGCCAGCAGCCGGGACAGGGTGTACGAGCAGTACTTC.

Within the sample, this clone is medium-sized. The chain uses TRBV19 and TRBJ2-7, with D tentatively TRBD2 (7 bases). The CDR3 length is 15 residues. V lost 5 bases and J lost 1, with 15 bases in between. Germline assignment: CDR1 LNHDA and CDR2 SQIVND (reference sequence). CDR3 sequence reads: CASSLGGATSYEQYF. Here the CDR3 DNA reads TGTGCCAGTAGTCTTGGGGGGGCTACTTCCTACGAGCAGTACTTC.

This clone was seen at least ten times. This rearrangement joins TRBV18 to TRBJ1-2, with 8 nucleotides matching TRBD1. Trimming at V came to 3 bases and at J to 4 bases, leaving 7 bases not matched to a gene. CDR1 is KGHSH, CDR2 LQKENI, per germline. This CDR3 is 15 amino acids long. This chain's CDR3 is CASSPRDRLPYGYTF. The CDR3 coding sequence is TGTGCCAGCTCACCTCGGGACAGGCTACCCTATGGCTACACCTTC.

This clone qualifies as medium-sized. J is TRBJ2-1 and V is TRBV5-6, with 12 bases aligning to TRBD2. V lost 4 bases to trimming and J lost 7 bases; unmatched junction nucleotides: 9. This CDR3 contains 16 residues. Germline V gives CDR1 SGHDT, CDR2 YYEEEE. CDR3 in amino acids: CASSHRLAGEQNEQFF. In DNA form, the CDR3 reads TGTGCCAGCAGCCATCGACTAGCGGGAGAGCAAAATGAGCAGTTCTTC.

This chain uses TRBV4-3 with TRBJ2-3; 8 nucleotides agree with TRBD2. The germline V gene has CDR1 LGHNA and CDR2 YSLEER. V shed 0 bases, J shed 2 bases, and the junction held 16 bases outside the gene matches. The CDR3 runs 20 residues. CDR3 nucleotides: TGCGCCAGCAGCCAAGAGCCAGCGGGAGCCTCGCGAACTACCACAGATACGCAGTATTTT. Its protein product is CASSQEPAGASRTTTDTQYF.

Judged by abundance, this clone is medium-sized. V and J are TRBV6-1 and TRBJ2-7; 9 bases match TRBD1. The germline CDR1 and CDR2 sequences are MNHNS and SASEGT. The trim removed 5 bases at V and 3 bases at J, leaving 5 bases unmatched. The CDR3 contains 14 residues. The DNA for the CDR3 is TGTGCCAGCAGTAAGAGACAGGGGGGCTACGAGCAGTACTTC. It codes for CASSKRQGGYEQYF.

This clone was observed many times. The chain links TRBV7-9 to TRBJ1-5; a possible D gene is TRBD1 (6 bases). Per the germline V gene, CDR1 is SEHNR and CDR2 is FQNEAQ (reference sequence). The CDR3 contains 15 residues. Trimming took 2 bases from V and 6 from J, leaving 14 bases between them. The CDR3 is CASSLSATGGQPQHF. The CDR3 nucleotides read TGTGCCAGCAGCTTAAGTGCGACAGGCGGTCAGCCCCAGCATTTT.